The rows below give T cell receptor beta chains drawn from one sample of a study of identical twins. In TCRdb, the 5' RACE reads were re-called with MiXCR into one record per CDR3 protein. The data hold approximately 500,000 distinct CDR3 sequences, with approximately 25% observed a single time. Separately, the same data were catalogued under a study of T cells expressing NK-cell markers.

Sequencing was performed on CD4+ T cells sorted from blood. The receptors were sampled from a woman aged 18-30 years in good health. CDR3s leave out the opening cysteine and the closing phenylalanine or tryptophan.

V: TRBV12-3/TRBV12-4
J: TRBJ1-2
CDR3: ASSNRQLGGGYT

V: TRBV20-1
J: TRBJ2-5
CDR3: SASYSKVPQETQY

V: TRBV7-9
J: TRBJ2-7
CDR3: ASSFKGYEQY

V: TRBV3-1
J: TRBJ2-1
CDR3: ASSQEPFSSYNEQF

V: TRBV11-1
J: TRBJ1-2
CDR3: ASSSLASWDRGRDYGYT

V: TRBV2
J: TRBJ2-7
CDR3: ASSADNTKY

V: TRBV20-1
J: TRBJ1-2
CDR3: SAREGRTVYGYT

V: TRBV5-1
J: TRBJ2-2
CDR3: ASNSPQGASAGELF

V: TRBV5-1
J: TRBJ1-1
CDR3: ASSPGQGDAF

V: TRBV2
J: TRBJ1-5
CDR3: ASGREFGDQPQH

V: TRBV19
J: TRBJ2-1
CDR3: ASMVSSGIYEQF

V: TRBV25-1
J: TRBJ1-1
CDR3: ASSEPGRGTEAF

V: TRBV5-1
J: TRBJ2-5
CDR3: ASSPSSGRGETQY

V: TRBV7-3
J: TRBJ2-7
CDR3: ASSSTTGNEQY

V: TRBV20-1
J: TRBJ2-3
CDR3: SGLGGRRTDTQY

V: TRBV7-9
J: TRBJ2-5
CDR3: ASSLPTETQY

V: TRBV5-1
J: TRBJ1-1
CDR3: ASSSHTEAF

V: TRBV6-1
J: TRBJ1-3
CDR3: ASRGSVTSGNTIY

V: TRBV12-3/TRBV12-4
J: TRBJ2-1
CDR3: ASSPGGSRSYNEQF

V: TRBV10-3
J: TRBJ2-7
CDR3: AISGSAITTYEQY

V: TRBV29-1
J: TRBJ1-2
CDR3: SVRTGGNYGYT

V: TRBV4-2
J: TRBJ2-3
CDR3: ASSQEGTSHTQY

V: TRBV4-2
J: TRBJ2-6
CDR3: ASSPLGRGAVRGANVLT

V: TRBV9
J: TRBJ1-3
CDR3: ASSITVKGSGNTIY

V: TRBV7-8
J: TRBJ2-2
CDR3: ASSAQGGRFANTGELF

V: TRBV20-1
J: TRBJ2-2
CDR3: SARVSGTPTGELF

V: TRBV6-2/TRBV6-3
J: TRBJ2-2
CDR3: ASTLRETTGELF

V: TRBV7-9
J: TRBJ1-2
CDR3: ASSEATSAQGYT

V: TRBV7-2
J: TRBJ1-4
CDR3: ASSRVAGTGDEKLF

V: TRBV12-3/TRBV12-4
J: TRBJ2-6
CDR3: ASSLSQGVIGPGGANVLT

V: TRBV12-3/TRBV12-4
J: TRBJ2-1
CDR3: ASSFRGSSYNEQF

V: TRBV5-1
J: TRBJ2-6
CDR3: ASSLTYSGANVLT

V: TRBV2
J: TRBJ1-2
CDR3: AEGRGDYGYT

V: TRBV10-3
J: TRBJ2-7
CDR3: AISEGESSGTHEQY

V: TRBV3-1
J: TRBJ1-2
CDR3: ATGGANGYT

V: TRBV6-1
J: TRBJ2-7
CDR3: AGQRGREVFEQY

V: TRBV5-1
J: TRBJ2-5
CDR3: ASSFGTSGQETQY

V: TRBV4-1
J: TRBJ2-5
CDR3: ASSIAGNQETQY

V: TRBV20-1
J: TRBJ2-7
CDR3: SARKAPGQEAYEQY

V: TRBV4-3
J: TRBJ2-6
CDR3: ASSQMKGFRPGANVLT

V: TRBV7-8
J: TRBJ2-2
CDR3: ASSRQPDTGELF

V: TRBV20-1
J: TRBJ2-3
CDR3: SARTRNTDTQY

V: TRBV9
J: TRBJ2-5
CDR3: ASSVGPRAETQY

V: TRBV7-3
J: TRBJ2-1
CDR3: ASSRFVGANEQF

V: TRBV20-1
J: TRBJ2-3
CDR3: SARGLATNTQY

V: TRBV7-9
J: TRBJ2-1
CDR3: ASSGLAGGRPTEQF

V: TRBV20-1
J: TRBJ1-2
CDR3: SARDFRAGAYGYT

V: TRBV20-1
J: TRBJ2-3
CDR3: SVKRPSGPSTDTQY

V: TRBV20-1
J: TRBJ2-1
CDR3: SARDRLAITYNEQF

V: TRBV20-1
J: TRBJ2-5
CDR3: CAGGGDQETQY

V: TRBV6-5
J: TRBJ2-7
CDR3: ASSYSGVAHEQY

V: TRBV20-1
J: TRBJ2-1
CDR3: SATGDGDNEQF

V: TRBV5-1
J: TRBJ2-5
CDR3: ASSLRGRTQETQY

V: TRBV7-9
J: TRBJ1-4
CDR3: ASSETGNEKLF

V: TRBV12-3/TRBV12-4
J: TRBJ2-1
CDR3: ASRTRAGDRYNEQF

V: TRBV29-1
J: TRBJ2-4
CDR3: SIDRLAKNIQY